One sample yielded the 2 T cell receptor beta chains listed below, sequenced in a study of T cells in Graves' hyperthyroidism and ophthalmopathy. Amplification yielded TCR beta CDR3 regions, with RNA transcripts as the source. The HTBI primer set served for first-round RT-PCR of the TCR CDR3. Via MiXCR, TCRdb re-called the multiplex PCR reads, giving one row per CDR3 protein. The sample consists of a few hundred thousand distinct CDR3 sequences, roughly 22% of them appearing once. Sequenced sample: blood. The receptors shown here come from a woman between 65 and 79 years old with Graves' ophthalmopathy.

This chain uses TRBV10-1 with TRBJ1-2; no clear D. Looked up from germline, CDR1 is WNHNN and CDR2 is SYGVQD (reference sequence). The CDR3 sequence is 13 residues long. Trimming removed 5 bases at V and 5 bases at J, with 12 bases between. The chain's CDR3 is CASSRVPEYGYTF. CDR3 nucleotide sequence: TGCGCCAGCAGTAGGGTTCCAGAATATGGCTACACCTTC.

This clonotype was detected a few times. The chain recombines TRBV27 with TRBJ2-7; no definite D call. Per germline, CDR1 MNHEY and CDR2 SMNVEV (reference sequence). The germline V and J ends were trimmed by 6 bases and 0 bases, with 12 bases remaining between them. CDR3 length equals 14 residues. The CDR3 sequence is CASSQDQVSYEQYF. The CDR3, as DNA: TGTGCCAGCAGCCAGGACCAAGTCTCCTACGAGCAGTACTTC.